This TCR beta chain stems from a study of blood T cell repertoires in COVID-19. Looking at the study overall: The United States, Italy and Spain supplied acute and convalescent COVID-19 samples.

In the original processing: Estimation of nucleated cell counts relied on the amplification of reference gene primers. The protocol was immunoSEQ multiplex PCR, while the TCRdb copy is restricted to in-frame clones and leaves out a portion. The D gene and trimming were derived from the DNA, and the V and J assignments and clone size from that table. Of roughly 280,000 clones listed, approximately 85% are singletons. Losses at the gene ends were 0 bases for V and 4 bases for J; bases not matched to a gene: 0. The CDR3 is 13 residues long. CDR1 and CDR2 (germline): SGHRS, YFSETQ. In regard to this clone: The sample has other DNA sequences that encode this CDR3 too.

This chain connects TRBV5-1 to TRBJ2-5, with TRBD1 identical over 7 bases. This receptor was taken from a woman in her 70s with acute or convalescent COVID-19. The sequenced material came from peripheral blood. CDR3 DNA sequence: TGCGCCAGCAGCTTGGGACAGGGAGAGACCCAGTACTTC. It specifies CASSLGQGETQYF. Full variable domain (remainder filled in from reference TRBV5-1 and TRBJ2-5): KAGVTQTPRYLIKTRGQQVTLSCSPISGHRSVSWYQQTPGQGLQFLFEYFSETQRNKGNFPGRFSGRQFSNSRSEMNVSTLELGDSALYLCASSLGQGETQYFGPGTRLLVL.